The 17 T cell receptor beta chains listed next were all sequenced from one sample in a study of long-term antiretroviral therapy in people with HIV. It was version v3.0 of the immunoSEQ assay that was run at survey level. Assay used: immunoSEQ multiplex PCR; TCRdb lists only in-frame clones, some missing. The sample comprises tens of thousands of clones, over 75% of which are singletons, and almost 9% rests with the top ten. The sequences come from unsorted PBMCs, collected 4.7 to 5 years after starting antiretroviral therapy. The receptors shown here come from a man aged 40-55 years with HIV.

The DNA for the CDR3 is TGCAGCGTTGAAGGGCGTCGGGGTAGGACAGACAATGAGCAGTTCTTC. Translating gives CSVEGRRGRTDNEQFF. The rearrangement uses TRBV29-1 and TRBJ2-1; perhaps TRBD1 as D (6 bases). CDR3 length equals 16 residues. Germline CDR1 and CDR2: SQVTM and ANQGSEA. Trimming took 1 base from V and 5 from J, leaving 18 bases between them.

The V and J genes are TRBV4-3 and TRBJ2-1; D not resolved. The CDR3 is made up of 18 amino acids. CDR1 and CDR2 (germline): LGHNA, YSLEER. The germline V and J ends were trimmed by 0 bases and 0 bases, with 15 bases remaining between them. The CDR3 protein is CASSQDVLGSSSYNEQFF. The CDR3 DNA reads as TGCGCCAGCAGCCAAGATGTTTTAGGCTCATCCTCCTACAATGAGCAGTTCTTC.

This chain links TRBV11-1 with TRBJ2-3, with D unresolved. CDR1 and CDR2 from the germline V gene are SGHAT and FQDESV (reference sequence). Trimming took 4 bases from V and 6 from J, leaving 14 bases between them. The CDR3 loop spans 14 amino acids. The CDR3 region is CASSSPPSSDTQYF. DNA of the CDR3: TGTGCCAGCAGCTCACCCCCCTCATCTGATACGCAGTATTTT.

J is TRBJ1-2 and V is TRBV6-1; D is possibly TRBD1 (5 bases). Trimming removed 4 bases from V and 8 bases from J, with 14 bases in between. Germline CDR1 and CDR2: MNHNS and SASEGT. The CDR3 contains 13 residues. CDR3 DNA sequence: TGTGCCAGCAGTGCCGGGGCTCCATGGGGCTACACCTTC. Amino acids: CASSAGAPWGYTF.

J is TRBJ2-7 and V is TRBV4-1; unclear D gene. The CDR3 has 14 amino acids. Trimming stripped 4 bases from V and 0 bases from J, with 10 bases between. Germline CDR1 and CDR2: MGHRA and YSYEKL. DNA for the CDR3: TGCGCCAGCAGCCCCAAACAGCTCTCCTACGAGCAGTACTTC. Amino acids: CASSPKQLSYEQYF.

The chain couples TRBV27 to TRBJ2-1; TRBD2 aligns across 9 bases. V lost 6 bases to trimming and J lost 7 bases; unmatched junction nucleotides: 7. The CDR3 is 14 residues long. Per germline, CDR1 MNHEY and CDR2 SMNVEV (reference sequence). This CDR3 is CASSPTSGGNEQFF. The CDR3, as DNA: TGTGCCAGCAGCCCGACTAGCGGAGGGAATGAGCAGTTCTTC.

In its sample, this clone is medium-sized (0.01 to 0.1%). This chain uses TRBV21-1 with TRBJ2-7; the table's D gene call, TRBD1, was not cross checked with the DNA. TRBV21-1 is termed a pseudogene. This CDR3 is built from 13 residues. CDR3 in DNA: TGTGCCAGCAGCAGGGACAAGACCTACGAGCAGTACTTC. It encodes CASSRDKTYEQYF.

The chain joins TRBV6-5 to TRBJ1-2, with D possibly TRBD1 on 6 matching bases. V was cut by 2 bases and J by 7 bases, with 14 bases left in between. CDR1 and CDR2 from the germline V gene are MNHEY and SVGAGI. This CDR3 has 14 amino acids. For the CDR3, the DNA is TGTGCCAGCAGTTACGCGGGGGGCCTCGGTGGCTACACCTTC. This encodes CASSYAGGLGGYTF.

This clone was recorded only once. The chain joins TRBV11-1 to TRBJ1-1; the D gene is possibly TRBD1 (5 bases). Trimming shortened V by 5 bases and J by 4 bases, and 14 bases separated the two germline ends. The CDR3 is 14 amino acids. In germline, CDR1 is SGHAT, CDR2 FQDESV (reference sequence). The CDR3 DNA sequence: TGTGCCAGCAGCCCCGAGACAGCGCTCACTGAAGCTTTCTTT. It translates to CASSPETALTEAFF. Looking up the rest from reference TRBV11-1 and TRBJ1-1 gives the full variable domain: EAEVAQSPRYKITEKSQAVAFWCDPISGHATLYWYRQILGQGPELLVQFQDESVVDDSQLPKDRFSAERLKGVDSTLKIQPAELGDSAMYLCASSPETALTEAFFGQGTRLTVV.

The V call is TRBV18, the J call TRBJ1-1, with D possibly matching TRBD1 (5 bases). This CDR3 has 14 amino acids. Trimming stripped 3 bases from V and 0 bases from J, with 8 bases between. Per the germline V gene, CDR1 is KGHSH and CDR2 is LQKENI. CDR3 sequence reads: CASSPRQMNTEAFF. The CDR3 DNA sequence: TGTGCCAGCTCACCCCGACAGATGAACACTGAAGCTTTCTTT. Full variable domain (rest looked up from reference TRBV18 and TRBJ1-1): NAGVMQNPRHLVRRRGQEARLRCSPMKGHSHVYWYRQLPEEGLKFMVYLQKENIIDESGMPKERFSAEFPKEGPSILRIQQVVRGDSAAYFCASSPRQMNTEAFFGQGTRLTVV.

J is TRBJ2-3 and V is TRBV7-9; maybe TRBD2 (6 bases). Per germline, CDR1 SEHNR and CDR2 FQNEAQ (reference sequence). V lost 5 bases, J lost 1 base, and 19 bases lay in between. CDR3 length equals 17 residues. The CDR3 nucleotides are TGTGCCAGCAGCAGCTCCTCCCGGGACTCTGGCACAGATACGCAGTATTTT. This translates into CASSSSSRDSGTDTQYF.

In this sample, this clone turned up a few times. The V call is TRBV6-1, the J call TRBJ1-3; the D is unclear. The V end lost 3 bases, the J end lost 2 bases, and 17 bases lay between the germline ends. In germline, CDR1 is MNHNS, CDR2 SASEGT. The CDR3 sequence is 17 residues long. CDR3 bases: TGTGCCAGCAGTGACCAAAGGGTTGGGGAGGCTGGAAACACCATATATTTT. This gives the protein CASSDQRVGEAGNTIYF.

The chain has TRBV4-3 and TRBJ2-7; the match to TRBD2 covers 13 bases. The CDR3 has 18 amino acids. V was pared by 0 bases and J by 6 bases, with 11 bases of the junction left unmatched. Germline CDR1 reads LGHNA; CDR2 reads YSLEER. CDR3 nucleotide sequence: TGCGCCAGCAGCCAAGATCTTGTTTGGACTAGCGGGAGTCGCGAGCAGTACTTC. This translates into CASSQDLVWTSGSREQYF.

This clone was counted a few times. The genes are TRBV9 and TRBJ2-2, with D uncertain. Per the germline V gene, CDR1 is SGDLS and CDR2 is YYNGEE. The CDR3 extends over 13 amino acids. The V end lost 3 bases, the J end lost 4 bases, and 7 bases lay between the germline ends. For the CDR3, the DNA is TGTGCCAGCAGCGGTTTTATCACCGGGGAGCTGTTTTTT. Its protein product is CASSGFITGELFF. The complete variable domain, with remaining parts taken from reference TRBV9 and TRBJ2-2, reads DSGVTQTPKHLITATGQRVTLRCSPRSGDLSVYWYQQSLDQGLQFLIQYYNGEERAKGNILERFSAQQFPDLHSELNLSSLELGDSALYFCASSGFITGELFFGEGSRLTVL.

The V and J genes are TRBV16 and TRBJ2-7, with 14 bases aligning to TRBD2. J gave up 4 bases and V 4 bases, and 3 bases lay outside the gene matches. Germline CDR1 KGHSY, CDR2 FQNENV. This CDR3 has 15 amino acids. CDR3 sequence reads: CASSRGTSGGYEQYF. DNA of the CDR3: TGTGCCAGCAGCCGTGGGACTAGCGGGGGATACGAGCAGTACTTC. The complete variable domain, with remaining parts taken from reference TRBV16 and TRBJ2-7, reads GEEVAQTPKHLVRGEGQKAKLYCAPIKGHSYVFWYQQVLKNEFKFLISFQNENVFDETGMPKERFSAKCLPNSPCSLEIQATKLEDSAVYFCASSRGTSGGYEQYFGPGTRLTVT.

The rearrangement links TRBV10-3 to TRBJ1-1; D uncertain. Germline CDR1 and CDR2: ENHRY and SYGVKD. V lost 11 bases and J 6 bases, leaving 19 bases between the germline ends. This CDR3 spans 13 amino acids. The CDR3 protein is CALGSPSGAEAFF. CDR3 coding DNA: TGTGCCCTCGGAAGCCCGAGCGGCGCTGAAGCTTTCTTT.

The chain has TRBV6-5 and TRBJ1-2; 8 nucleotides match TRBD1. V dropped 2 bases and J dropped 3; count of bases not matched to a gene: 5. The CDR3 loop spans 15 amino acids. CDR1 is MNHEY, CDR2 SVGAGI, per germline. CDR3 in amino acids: CASSYAPGQDYGYTF. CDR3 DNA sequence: TGTGCCAGCAGTTACGCTCCGGGACAGGACTATGGCTACACCTTC.